This passage covers 19 T cell receptor beta chains from one sample sequenced in a study of T cells in Graves' hyperthyroidism and ophthalmopathy. Authors of the study amplified TCR beta CDR3 regions from RNA transcripts. The HTBI primer set drove a first-round RT-PCR of the TCR CDR3. TCRdb redid the calling of the multiplex PCR reads with MiXCR, one entry per CDR3 protein. The table includes 700,000 or so distinct CDR3 sequences, about 14% detected once. Specimen: blood. These receptors all stem from a woman aged 45 to 65 with Graves' ophthalmopathy.

This clonotype was seen at least ten times. This chain uses TRBV27 with TRBJ2-7; D possibly corresponds to TRBD2 (5 bases). CDR3 length: 14 residues. V dropped 5 bases and J dropped 4 bases, with 15 bases sitting between them. Germline CDR1 and CDR2: MNHEY and SMNVEV (reference sequence). CDR3 residues: CASSPEEGIYEQYF. The CDR3 DNA reads TGTGCCAGCAGTCCTGAAGAGGGAATTTACGAGCAGTACTTC.

The chain is built from TRBV30 and TRBJ2-7, with a possible D match to TRBD2 (5 bases). V lost 8 bases and J lost 1, with 15 bases in between. The CDR3 length is 13 residues. Germline CDR1 is GTSNPN and CDR2 is SVGIG (reference sequence). The CDR3 is CASMGGRSYEQYF. The CDR3 DNA sequence: TGTGCCAGTATGGGTGGGAGATCCTACGAGCAGTACTTC.

This clonotype was counted ten times or more. The V gene is TRBV2, the J gene TRBJ1-1, with D unresolved. CDR1 and CDR2 (germline): SNHLY, FYNNEI. V lost 4 bases, J lost 7 bases, and 7 bases lay in between. The CDR3 sequence is 11 residues long. CDR3 in DNA: TGTGCCAGCAGTGCCGTTGGTGAAGCTTTCTTT. This gives the protein CASSAVGEAFF.

On this clonotype: A much larger clone lies one base from this, so it may be a read error. The chain combines TRBV27 with TRBJ2-5; 7 bases map to TRBD2. Germline loops: CDR1 MNHEY, CDR2 SMNVEV (reference sequence). The CDR3 covers 14 residues. The CDR3 DNA follows: TGTGCCAGCAGCCGGAGCGGGAACTTAGAGACCCAGAACTTC. It translates to CASSRSGNLETQNF.

At least ten counts were recorded for this clonotype. This chain connects TRBV7-4 to TRBJ2-7; 7 bases are a match to TRBD2. V shed 4 bases, J shed 5 bases, and the junction held 14 bases outside the gene matches. The CDR3 covers 16 residues. The germline gives CDR1 SGHVT, CDR2 SQSDAQ. The DNA of the CDR3 is TGTGCCAGCAGCTCCGTCACTAGCGTATCTGAACACGAGCAGTACTTC. This sequence encodes CASSSVTSVSEHEQYF.

The chain links TRBV28 to TRBJ2-7, with 10 bases lining up with TRBD2. CDR3 length: 15 amino acids. The V gene end was trimmed by 7 bases and the J gene end by 6 bases; junction bases not matched to a gene: 12. The germline V gene has CDR1 MDHEN and CDR2 SYDVKM. This CDR3 is CASKSSGRAIREQYF. CDR3 DNA sequence: TGTGCCAGCAAATCAAGCGGGAGGGCCATCCGCGAGCAGTACTTC.

This clonotype was counted a few times. This chain links TRBV29-1 with TRBJ1-6, with 7 positions matching TRBD1. Trimming took 4 bases from V and 9 from J; bases not matched to a gene: 9. CDR1 is SQVTM, CDR2 ANQGSEA, per germline. The CDR3 runs to 14 residues. The CDR3 region is CSVGDSSDGSPLHF. The CDR3 DNA is TGCAGCGTTGGGGACAGTTCAGACGGTTCACCCCTCCACTTT.

This chain joins TRBV6-2 or TRBV6-3 and TRBJ1-4; D uncertain. This CDR3 is built from 15 residues. Germline CDR1 and CDR2: MNHEY and SVGEGT. V was shortened by 7 bases and J by 5 bases, with 17 bases between the two germline ends. In DNA form, the CDR3 reads TGTGCCAGCAAACCTTTGTGGAGCTTAAATGAAAAACTGTTTTTT. Its protein is CASKPLWSLNEKLFF.

This clonotype was picked up a small number of times. This chain joins TRBV19 and TRBJ2-2, with 7 bases matching TRBD2. This CDR3 comprises 16 residues. Germline assignment: CDR1 LNHDA and CDR2 SQIVND (reference sequence). Trimming removed 7 bases from V and 7 bases from J; junction bases left unmatched: 15. CDR3 protein: CASTTISGIFSGELFF. The CDR3 coding sequence is TGTGCCAGTACCACAATAAGCGGGATTTTCAGCGGGGAGCTGTTTTTT.

The table lists this clonotype with many counts. The genes are TRBV9 and TRBJ2-1; TRBD2 matches at 8 bases. The germline CDR1 and CDR2 sequences are SGDLS and YYNGEE. The trim removed 0 bases at V and 7 bases at J, leaving 3 bases unmatched. This CDR3 has 14 amino acids. The CDR3 DNA sequence: TGTGCCAGCAGCGTAGGGAGCGGGAGTAATGAGCAGTTCTTC. Its protein product is CASSVGSGSNEQFF.

This chain links TRBV6-5 with TRBJ1-6, with 9 positions matching TRBD1. Trimming cost V 4 bases and J 8 bases; bases outside gene matches: 6. The germline V gene has CDR1 MNHEY and CDR2 SVGAGI. The CDR3 covers 15 residues. CDR3 region: CASSSTGGFYSPLHF. The CDR3 region has the DNA TGTGCCAGCAGTTCAACAGGGGGCTTTTATTCACCCCTCCACTTT.

This chain links TRBV29-1 with TRBJ2-6; D is undetermined. The CDR3 sequence is 14 residues long. Germline CDR1 and CDR2: SQVTM and ANQGSEA. Trimming removed 2 bases from V and 4 bases from J, with 9 bases in between. This chain's CDR3 is CSVEKASGANVLTF. The CDR3 nucleotides read TGCAGCGTTGAAAAAGCGTCCGGGGCCAACGTCCTGACTTTC.

This clonotype was seen repeatedly, ten times or more. The CDR3 protein is CSARARTNTEAFF. The CDR3 DNA is TGCAGTGCTAGAGCTCGGACGAACACTGAAGCTTTCTTT. V usage is TRBV20-1 and J usage is TRBJ1-1; D is unresolved. The CDR3 totals 13 residues. The germline V and J ends were trimmed by 1 base and 1 base, with 7 bases remaining between them. From germline, CDR1 is DFQATT and CDR2 SNEGSKA (reference sequence).

This clonotype was seen repeatedly, ten times or more. This chain uses TRBV7-8 with TRBJ2-7; the match to TRBD1 covers 8 bases. CDR1 is SGHVS and CDR2 is FQNEAQ in the germline V gene. This CDR3 has 14 residues. Trimming cost V 5 bases and J 3 bases; bases outside gene matches: 6. CDR3 in DNA: TGTGCCAGCAGCCTTAGGACAGGGCTCTACGAGCAGTACTTC. This gives the protein CASSLRTGLYEQYF.

This clonotype was seen many times. CDR3 in DNA: TGTGCCACCAGATGGGGGAGGGGACAGGCCGGGGAGCTGTTTTTT. Protein product: CATRWGRGQAGELFF. The V call is TRBV24-1, the J call TRBJ2-2; possible D gene TRBD1, 8 bases. CDR3 length equals 15 residues. Trimming pared 7 bases from V and 6 bases from J, leaving 17 bases between. CDR1 is KGHDR and CDR2 is SFDVKD in the germline V gene.

This clonotype was picked up a small number of times. This rearrangement joins TRBV6-5 to TRBJ2-1; D may be TRBD2 (6 bases). Trimming took off 2 bases at V and 3 bases at J, with 14 bases between the two ends. This CDR3 is built from 16 residues. Germline V lookup: CDR1 MNHEY, CDR2 SVGAGI. Here the CDR3 DNA reads TGTGCCAGCAGTTACACGGCGGGAAGGGACTACAATGAGCAGTTCTTC. Its translation is CASSYTAGRDYNEQFF.

The sample holds many counts of this clonotype. This chain uses TRBV29-1 with TRBJ2-3; 13 positions match TRBD2. V shed 5 bases, J shed 0 bases, and the junction held 5 bases outside the gene matches. CDR1 is SQVTM and CDR2 is ANQGSEA in the germline V gene. This CDR3 has 16 residues. The CDR3 DNA reads as TGCAGCGTTAGGGGGACTAGCGGGACTAGCACAGATACGCAGTATTTT. Translation gives CSVRGTSGTSTDTQYF.

V gene TRBV27 combines with J gene TRBJ2-1, with 7 bases lining up with TRBD2. The CDR3 contains 15 residues. The germline gives CDR1 MNHEY, CDR2 SMNVEV (reference sequence). The ends lost 3 bases at V and 5 bases at J; junction bases unmatched: 7. This CDR3 is CASSFLGRTDNEQFF. Here the CDR3 DNA reads TGTGCCAGCAGTTTCCTCGGGAGGACCGACAATGAGCAGTTCTTC.

Ten or more counts support this clonotype. The chain combines TRBV6-6 with TRBJ2-2, with TRBD2 as a possible D gene (7 bases). The CDR3 consists of 15 residues. V lost 2 bases to trimming and J lost 7 bases, with 14 bases between them. Germline values: CDR1 MNHNY, CDR2 SVGAGI (reference sequence). CDR3 DNA: TGTGCCAGCAGTTACGGGGGGGCGCGGGGCGGGGAGCTGTTTTTT. It codes for CASSYGGARGGELFF.